Below, 29 T cell receptor beta chains from the same sample are listed, as sequenced in a study of T cells in Graves' hyperthyroidism and ophthalmopathy. Amplified TCR beta CDR3 regions came from RNA transcripts. RT-PCR in the first round (using the HTBI primer set) targeted the TCR CDR3. TCRdb ran MiXCR on the multiplex PCR reads and lists one entry per CDR3 protein. Among roughly 700,000 distinct CDR3 sequences listed, approximately 15% were seen once. Sequencing was carried out using blood. These receptors came from a woman between 18 and 29 years old with Graves' hyperthyroidism.

The genes are TRBV24-1 and TRBJ2-1; 12 bases are a match to TRBD2. Germline CDR1 reads KGHDR; CDR2 reads SFDVKD. The CDR3 totals 17 residues. V lost 6 bases to trimming and J lost 3 bases; unmatched junction nucleotides: 8. CDR3 protein: CATSSGLAGPSYNEQFF. CDR3 sequence (DNA): TGTGCCACCAGTTCCGGACTAGCGGGACCCAGCTACAATGAGCAGTTCTTC.

In the case of this clonotype: Its ends do not fully match the called genes, so a read error is possible. The rearrangement uses TRBV7-7 and TRBJ2-5, with 8 bases aligning to TRBD2. CDR1 is SSHAT and CDR2 is FNYEAQ in the germline V gene (reference sequence). CDR3 size: 13 residues. The CDR3 DNA follows: TGTGCTAGCAGCTTAGCGGGGTTAGGGACCCAGTACTTC. Translated: CASSLAGLGTQYF.

The rearrangement joins TRBV6-1 to TRBJ2-5; possibly TRBD1 for D (5 bases). CDR3 length: 14 residues. Trimming stripped 6 bases from V and 1 base from J, with 12 bases between. CDR1 is MNHNS and CDR2 is SASEGT in the germline V gene. The CDR3 bases are TGTGCCAGCAGACTGACAGTACCCCAAGAGACCCAGTACTTC. It encodes CASRLTVPQETQYF.

This chain joins TRBV9 and TRBJ2-3; the D gene is possibly TRBD1 (5 bases). V was trimmed by 6 bases and J by 2 bases, leaving 16 bases between them. The CDR3 has 15 residues. The germline gives CDR1 SGDLS, CDR2 YYNGEE. CDR3 region: CASTLRDRITDTQYF. The CDR3 nucleotides read TGTGCCAGCACCCTCCGTGACAGAATCACAGATACGCAGTATTTT.

In this sample, this clonotype turned up a few times. A much larger clonotype is one base distant, so this may be a read error. The chain employs TRBV7-2 and TRBJ2-7, with 9 bases matching TRBD2. The end of the DNA aligns better with TRBJ2-1, so the J call may be wrong. CDR3 length: 14 amino acids. CDR1 and CDR2 from the germline V gene are SGHTA and FQGNSA. The CDR3 loop reads CASSVTSGSYEQFF. The CDR3 DNA sequence: TGTGCCAGCAGCGTGACTAGCGGTTCCTACGAGCAGTTCTTC.

This clonotype was seen more than once but under ten times. A junction boundary mismatches the germline segment, possibly from a read error. This chain joins TRBV3-1 and TRBJ2-1; D unclear. The CDR3 runs 11 residues. The germline gives CDR1 LGHDT, CDR2 YNNKEL (reference sequence). The CDR3 loop is CASNQVHEQFF. The CDR3, as DNA: TGTGCCAGCAACCAAGTCCATGAGCAGTTCTTC.

This clonotype was counted ten times or more. This rearrangement joins TRBV7-9 to TRBJ2-3; 12 nucleotides agree with TRBD2. The V gene's germline CDR1 is SEHNR and CDR2 FQNEAQ (reference sequence). The J segment lost 3 bases and the V segment lost 5 bases, leaving 6 bases of the junction unmatched. The CDR3 is 16 residues long. The CDR3 here is CASSPLTSGRTDTQYF. The CDR3 DNA reads TGTGCCAGCAGCCCCCTCACTAGCGGGAGGACAGATACGCAGTATTTT.

This chain links TRBV19 with TRBJ2-1; 9 nucleotides agree with TRBD2. Losses at the gene ends were 3 bases for V and 5 bases for J; bases not matched to a gene: 8. CDR1 is LNHDA and CDR2 is SQIVND in the germline V gene (reference sequence). CDR3 length: 16 residues. The CDR3 bases are TGTGCCAGTAGTATCGGTAGCGGGAGTATTAACAATGAGCAGTTCTTC. The encoded protein is CASSIGSGSINNEQFF.

This clonotype was seen many times. J is TRBJ2-7 and V is TRBV9; possible D gene TRBD1, 6 bases. Germline CDR1 SGDLS, CDR2 YYNGEE. V was pared by 3 bases and J by 4 bases, with 20 bases between. The CDR3 has 16 amino acids. In DNA form, the CDR3 reads TGTGCCAGCAGCGCGGGGTCCCAACTTAGGGGGTACGAGCAGTACTTC. Protein product: CASSAGSQLRGYEQYF.

This clonotype has a handful of counts. J is TRBJ1-4 and V is TRBV13; the match to TRBD1 covers 7 bases. Germline CDR1 and CDR2: PRHDT and FYEKMQ (reference sequence). The CDR3 extends over 14 amino acids. The V segment lost 5 bases and the J segment 5 bases; nucleotides outside the gene matches: 5. CDR3 loop: CASSPTGLNEKLFF. Here the CDR3 DNA reads TGTGCCAGCAGCCCGACAGGGTTGAATGAAAAACTGTTTTTT.

This clonotype has ten or more counts. V usage is TRBV20-1 and J usage is TRBJ2-3, with TRBD2 matching over 8 bases. Trimming at V came to 2 bases and at J to 4 bases, leaving 2 bases not matched to a gene. Looked up from germline, CDR1 is DFQATT and CDR2 is SNEGSKA (reference sequence). CDR3 length: 13 residues. For the CDR3, the DNA is TGCAGTGCTAGAACGGGAGGGGCAGATACGCAGTATTTT. Amino acids: CSARTGGADTQYF.

This clonotype was seen at least ten times. The chain combines TRBV7-8 with TRBJ2-7; 7 nucleotides agree with TRBD1. The V gene end was trimmed by 3 bases and the J gene end by 6 bases; junction bases not matched to a gene: 8. The CDR3 is 14 residues long. Germline CDR1 is SGHVS and CDR2 is FQNEAQ. Here the CDR3 reads CASSFGDREGEQYF. The CDR3 DNA reads as TGTGCCAGCAGCTTCGGTGACAGGGAAGGCGAGCAGTACTTC.

This clonotype was observed at least ten times. The chain combines TRBV5-1 with TRBJ2-7; 7 nucleotides align to TRBD2. V shed 5 bases and J 2 bases; nucleotides not matched to a gene: 10. Germline V gene lookup returns CDR1 SGHRS and CDR2 YFSETQ. The CDR3 length is 15 residues. This CDR3 is CASSVRSSGPYEQYF. The CDR3 nucleotides are TGCGCCAGCAGTGTGAGGTCTAGCGGTCCCTACGAGCAGTACTTC.

This clonotype was picked up a small number of times. The chain employs TRBV12-3 or TRBV12-4 and TRBJ2-1; TRBD2 aligns across 11 bases. V was pared by 1 base and J by 6 bases, with 2 bases of the junction left unmatched. The CDR3 contains 15 residues. CDR3 amino acids: CASSLGLAGRNEQFF. In nucleotides, the CDR3 is TGTGCCAGCAGTTTAGGACTAGCGGGACGCAATGAGCAGTTCTTC.

This rearrangement joins TRBV20-1 to TRBJ1-1; TRBD1 aligns across 8 bases. J lost 11 bases, V lost 0 bases, and 8 bases had no gene match. The CDR3 spans 13 residues. Germline values: CDR1 DFQATT, CDR2 SNEGSKA (reference sequence). The CDR3: CSARDTQGARAFF. The CDR3 DNA is TGCAGTGCTAGAGATACCCAGGGGGCCAGGGCTTTCTTT.

This clonotype was recorded at least ten times. The chain joins TRBV19 to TRBJ2-7, with TRBD2 as a possible D gene (6 bases). The CDR3 is 14 amino acids. The V end was cut by 4 bases, the J end by 5 bases, with 15 bases between. Per the germline V gene, CDR1 is LNHDA and CDR2 is SQIVND (reference sequence). Written as DNA, the CDR3 is TGTGCCAGTAGTACGGGACCGTGGGGGGACGAGCAGTACTTC. This encodes CASSTGPWGDEQYF.

This rearrangement joins TRBV5-8 to TRBJ1-2, with D possibly matching TRBD1 (6 bases). Germline loops: CDR1 SGHTS, CDR2 YDEGEE. V shed 2 bases and J shed 0 bases, with 11 bases lying between them. This CDR3 has 15 amino acids. The CDR3 loop is CASSFRGVTNYGYTF. The CDR3 DNA is TGTGCCAGCAGCTTTAGGGGGGTTACTAACTATGGCTACACCTTC.

This clonotype was counted only a few times. J is TRBJ2-1 and V is TRBV6-2 or TRBV6-3, with 8 bases that match TRBD1. The CDR3 has 13 amino acids. Germline CDR1 reads MNHEY; CDR2 reads SVGEGT. J gave up 8 bases and V 6 bases, and 6 bases lay outside the gene matches. In DNA form, the CDR3 reads TGTGCCAGCAGGAGAGACAGGGGTCATGAGCAGTTCTTC. Translating gives CASRRDRGHEQFF.

The gene calls are TRBV7-9 and TRBJ1-1; possibly TRBD1 for D (6 bases). The CDR3 has 14 amino acids. The V end was cut by 4 bases, the J end by 0 bases, with 9 bases between. The germline V gene has CDR1 SEHNR and CDR2 FQNEAQ (reference sequence). The DNA for the CDR3 is TGTGCCAGCAGCTGGGGGGCGGTGAACACTGAAGCTTTCTTT. Its translation: CASSWGAVNTEAFF.

This chain uses TRBV6-2 or TRBV6-3 with TRBJ2-1, with TRBD2 matching over 12 bases. The germline V gene has CDR1 MNHEY and CDR2 SVGEGT. The CDR3 has 15 amino acids. Trimming took 6 bases from V and 7 from J; bases not matched to a gene: 7. CDR3 DNA sequence: TGTGCCAGCAGCCTGACTAGCGGGAGTTGGAATGAGCAGTTCTTC. Its translation: CASSLTSGSWNEQFF.

At least ten counts were recorded for this clonotype. The chain combines TRBV7-9 with TRBJ2-3, with TRBD2 matching over 15 bases. With 4 bases clipped from V and 4 bases from J, the junction kept 9 bases outside the gene matches. The CDR3 sequence is 18 residues long. Germline CDR1 reads SEHNR; CDR2 reads FQNEAQ (reference sequence). The CDR3 DNA follows: TGTGCCAGCAGCTCTGGACTAGCGGGAGGGCCGCGATCAGATACGCAGTATTTT. This translates into CASSSGLAGGPRSDTQYF.

The V and J genes are TRBV4-3 and TRBJ2-2, with a possible D match to TRBD1 (6 bases). The germline V and J ends were trimmed by 4 bases and 2 bases, with 14 bases remaining between them. CDR3 length: 16 amino acids. The V gene's germline CDR1 is LGHNA and CDR2 YSLEER. The CDR3 sequence is CASSPSTGTNTGELFF. CDR3 in DNA: TGCGCCAGCAGCCCGTCAACAGGGACCAACACCGGGGAGCTGTTTTTT.

This clonotype was detected ten times or more. The chain joins TRBV6-9 to TRBJ1-2; D might be TRBD1 (6 bases). Germline-derived CDR1 and CDR2 are MNHGY and SVAAGI. V was pared by 6 bases and J by 2 bases, with 10 bases between. The CDR3 is made up of 13 amino acids. The CDR3 region has the DNA TGTGCCAGCAGCGCCGGGACAAACTATGGCTACACCTTC. This sequence encodes CASSAGTNYGYTF.

This clonotype occurred many times. V and J are TRBV5-5 and TRBJ2-3; TRBD1 matches at 9 bases. The CDR3 runs to 15 residues. The germline CDR1 and CDR2 sequences are SGHKS and YYEKEE (reference sequence). Germline trimming cut 0 bases from V and 5 bases from J; bases unmatched to any gene: 4. CDR3 sequence: CASSLEGDRVDTQYF. The CDR3, as DNA: TGTGCCAGCAGCTTGGAGGGGGACAGGGTAGATACGCAGTATTTT.

This clonotype came up a few times. This chain uses TRBV5-6 with TRBJ2-7; D perhaps matches TRBD2 (6 bases). The CDR3 runs to 13 residues. CDR1 is SGHDT and CDR2 is YYEEEE in the germline V gene. Trimming took 4 bases from V and 7 from J, leaving 15 bases between them. The CDR3 protein is CASSPGTAPEQYF. In DNA, the CDR3 is TGTGCCAGCAGCCCGGGGACTGCCCCGGAGCAGTACTTC. Using reference TRBV5-6 and TRBJ2-7 for the parts outside the CDR3, the full variable domain is DAGVTQSPTHLIKTRGQQVTLRCSPKSGHDTVSWYQQALGQGPQFIFQYYEEEERQRGNFPDRFSGHQFPNYSSELNVNALLLGDSALYLCASSPGTAPEQYFGPGTRLTVT.

This clonotype was seen a few times. The chain has TRBV3-1 and TRBJ2-7; 7 bases fit TRBD1. Germline values: CDR1 LGHDT, CDR2 YNNKEL (reference sequence). CDR3 size: 15 residues. V lost 4 bases, J lost 0 bases, and 6 bases stayed unmatched. This CDR3 is CASSRTRQGSYEQYF. The CDR3, as DNA: TGTGCCAGCAGCCGAACTCGACAGGGCTCCTACGAGCAGTACTTC.

This rearrangement joins TRBV28 to TRBJ1-6; 9 bases match TRBD1. CDR1 is MDHEN, CDR2 SYDVKM, per germline. The CDR3 is made up of 16 amino acids. The junction had 10 bases not matched to a gene; V was cut back by 4 bases and J by 9 bases. The CDR3 DNA is TGTGCCAGCAGTTCTCGGGACAGGGCATTTCGTTCACCCCTCCACTTT. Translating it yields CASSSRDRAFRSPLHF.

This clonotype was counted at least ten times. The chain recombines TRBV7-2 with TRBJ2-5; TRBD2 agrees at 7 bases. This CDR3 comprises 15 residues. Germline V lookup: CDR1 SGHTA, CDR2 FQGNSA. J was trimmed by 2 bases and V by 1 base; bases with no gene match: 4. CDR3 sequence reads: CASSLGLADQETQYF. CDR3 coding DNA: TGTGCCAGCAGCTTAGGTCTAGCGGATCAAGAGACCCAGTACTTC.

This clonotype was counted at least ten times. The J gene is TRBJ1-5, the V gene TRBV3-1; D perhaps matches TRBD1 (6 bases). Germline-derived CDR1 and CDR2 are LGHDT and YNNKEL (reference sequence). Trimming took 3 bases from V and 8 from J, leaving 14 bases between them. The CDR3 covers 14 residues. CDR3 loop: CASSQRQVGKPQHF. CDR3 DNA sequence: TGTGCCAGCAGCCAGAGACAGGTTGGAAAGCCCCAGCATTTT. The variable domain in full, completed from reference TRBV3-1 and TRBJ1-5, reads DTAVSQTPKYLVTQMGNDKSIKCEQNLGHDTMYWYKQDSKKFLKIMFSYNNKELIINETVPNRFSPKSPDKAHLNLHINSLELGDSAVYFCASSQRQVGKPQHFGDGTRLSIL.